This is a list of T cell receptor beta chains from one sample in a study of T-cell memory formation after mild COVID-19. In TCRdb, the 5' RACE reads were re-called with MiXCR into one record per CDR3 protein. The sample includes approximately 250,000 distinct CDR3 sequences, around 16% of them seen just once. Source material: PBMCs or a T cell subset sorted from them (not recorded which). These receptors all come from a young man who had mild COVID-19 (a few samples of this study predate the infection). Cell type and time point are not known. CDR3s include the opening cysteine and the closing phenylalanine or tryptophan. A D gene is named only where the DNA matches it firmly. Some rows have no size entry. The others give once, few or many, or a class for an expanded clone.

many TRBD1 14 TRBJ2-7 TRBV15 CATSRTGQSYEQYF TGTGCCACCAGCAGAACGGGACAGAGCTACGAGCAGTACTTC
- - 16 TRBJ1-3 TRBV6-6 CASSYPPGAFGNTIYF TGTGCCAGCAGTTACCCTCCGGGGGCCTTTGGAAACACCATATATTTT
few TRBD1 14 TRBJ1-1 TRBV6-5 CASSRDPDREQAFF TGTGCCAGCAGCCGAGACCCGGACAGGGAACAAGCTTTCTTT
- TRBD1 17 TRBJ2-6 TRBV7-2 CASSPLDRDTGANVLTF TGTGCCAGCAGCCCGTTAGACAGGGACACTGGGGCCAACGTCCTGACTTTC
few - 14 TRBJ1-6 TRBV2 CASSPGGWNSPLHF TGTGCCAGCAGCCCGGGGGGTTGGAATTCACCCCTCCACTTT
- - 13 TRBJ2-3 TRBV20-1 CSARLTVADTQYF TGCAGTGCTAGGTTGACAGTGGCAGATACGCAGTATTTT
- TRBD2 16 TRBJ2-7 TRBV4-2 CASSPRGRGVSYEQYF TGTGCCAGCAGCCCCCGAGGGCGGGGGGTCTCCTACGAGCAGTACTTC
- - 14 TRBJ1-1 TRBV27 CASSLSPLGGEAFF TGTGCCAGCAGTTTATCTCCGTTAGGGGGTGAAGCTTTCTTT
- TRBD2 16 TRBJ2-1 TRBV3-1 CASSQGASGGANEQFF TGTGCCAGCAGCCAAGGGGCTAGCGGGGGGGCCAATGAGCAGTTCTTC
- - 13 TRBJ2-5 TRBV9 CASSAAGRETQYF TGTGCCAGCAGCGCGGCAGGTCGGGAGACCCAGTACTTC
few - 14 TRBJ1-2 TRBV6-2/TRBV6-3 CASSRNAEIYGYTF TGTGCCAGCAGTAGGAACGCAGAGATCTATGGCTACACCTTC
- TRBD1 14 TRBJ1-5 TRBV20-1 CSAIRGHGNQPQHF TGCAGTGCTATCAGGGGGCACGGCAATCAGCCCCAGCATTTT
- TRBD2 14 TRBJ2-3 TRBV20-1 CSAERGDSTDTQYF TGCAGTGCTGAACGGGGGGATAGCACAGATACGCAGTATTTT
many - 16 TRBJ2-7 TRBV5-6 CASSLAGTAAPYEQYF TGTGCCAGCAGCTTGGCGGGGACCGCCGCCCCCTACGAGCAGTACTTC
- - 14 TRBJ2-5 TRBV4-1 CASSQGPREGTQYF TGCGCCAGCAGCCAAGGCCCCAGGGAAGGGACCCAGTACTTC
- TRBD2 14 TRBJ2-5 TRBV7-2 CASVPPGGGETQYF TGTGCCAGCGTACCTCCTGGGGGGGGGGAGACCCAGTACTTC
- - 13 TRBJ2-7 TRBV6-5 CASGPLELYEQYF TGTGCCAGCGGACCGTTGGAGCTATACGAGCAGTACTTC
few TRBD1 13 TRBJ2-7 TRBV30 CAWSRQGFYEQYF TGTGCCTGGAGCCGACAGGGTTTTTACGAGCAGTACTTC
- - 11 TRBJ2-1 TRBV7-9 CASILANEQFF TGTGCCAGCATCCTAGCTAATGAGCAGTTCTTC
- - 16 TRBJ1-3 TRBV12-3/TRBV12-4 CASTPVSGHSGNTIYF TGTGCCAGCACCCCCGTGTCAGGGCACTCTGGAAACACCATATATTTT
few - 13 TRBJ1-6 TRBV10-3 CAIARQGNSPLHF TGTGCCATCGCCCGGCAGGGTAATTCACCCCTCCACTTT
few - 14 TRBJ1-1 TRBV20-1 CSARTMGGTDEAFF TGCAGTGCTAGGACCATGGGGGGAACCGATGAAGCTTTCTTT
- - 13 TRBJ2-1 TRBV19 CASSMTSSDEQFF TGTGCCAGTAGTATGACAAGTTCGGATGAGCAGTTCTTC
many - 16 TRBJ1-1 TRBV2 CASSEALGRPNTEAFF TGTGCCAGCAGTGAAGCGCTGGGCAGACCGAACACTGAAGCTTTCTTT
- - 14 TRBJ1-5 TRBV7-2 CASSSSQGREPQHF TGTGCCAGCAGTTCCTCACAGGGACGCGAGCCCCAGCATTTT
- TRBD2 18 TRBJ2-1 TRBV7-7 CASSLSFAGGMSYNEQFF TGTGCTAGCAGCTTGAGTTTTGCGGGGGGTATGTCCTACAATGAGCAGTTCTTC
- - 12 TRBJ1-2 TRBV6-5 CASSGNRVGYTF TGTGCCAGCAGTGGGAACAGGGTTGGCTACACCTTC
- TRBD1 17 TRBJ2-2 TRBV7-8 CASSLIGQGLNTGELFF TGTGCCAGCAGCTTAATCGGACAGGGACTGAACACCGGGGAGCTGTTTTTT
few TRBD1 15 TRBJ1-2 TRBV11-2 CASSPRDRGISGYTF TGTGCCAGCAGCCCACGGGACAGGGGGATCTCTGGCTACACCTTC
once TRBD2 14 TRBJ2-1 TRBV5-6 CASSPGLAANEQFF TGTGCCAGCAGCCCTGGGCTAGCGGCCAATGAGCAGTTCTTC
- - 14 TRBJ1-2 TRBV6-5 CASSYARNNYGYTF TGTGCCAGCAGTTACGCCAGGAATAACTATGGCTACACCTTC
- TRBD1 14 TRBJ2-1 TRBV3-1 CASSRDSTPNEQFF TGTGCCAGCAGCCGGGACAGCACCCCCAATGAGCAGTTCTTC
few TRBD2 15 TRBJ2-1 TRBV11-3 CASSFSSGAYNEQFF TGTGCCAGCAGCTTCTCTAGCGGGGCTTACAATGAGCAGTTCTTC
few - 12 TRBJ2-1 TRBV27 CASSFTGNEQFF TGTGCCAGCAGTTTTACAGGCAATGAGCAGTTCTTC
few - 14 TRBJ2-5 TRBV2 CASSGVGDQETQYF TGTGCCAGCAGTGGAGTCGGGGACCAAGAGACCCAGTACTTC
- TRBD1 15 TRBJ1-3 TRBV7-2 CASSSYRGLGNTIYF TGTGCCAGCAGCAGTTACAGGGGGCTCGGAAACACCATATATTTT
few - 13 TRBJ1-5 TRBV11-2 CASSVNSYQPQHF TGTGCCAGCAGCGTTAATAGCTATCAGCCCCAGCATTTT
- - 13 TRBJ2-1 TRBV10-3 CAISGGQYNEQFF TGTGCCATCAGTGGCGGCCAGTACAATGAGCAGTTCTTC
- - 13 TRBJ1-1 TRBV30 CAWSGEGYTEAFF TGTGCCTGGAGTGGCGAGGGGTACACTGAAGCTTTCTTT
few - 14 TRBJ1-1 TRBV6-5 CASRPGQQGTEAFF TGTGCCAGCAGGCCCGGGCAACAAGGGACTGAAGCTTTCTTT
- - 12 TRBJ1-1 TRBV3-1 CASSGQWAEAFF TGTGCCAGTTCGGGACAATGGGCTGAAGCTTTCTTT
- TRBD2 16 TRBJ2-3 TRBV4-1 CASRPLAGADTDTQYF TGCGCCAGCAGACCACTAGCGGGGGCCGACACAGATACGCAGTATTTT
- - 15 TRBJ1-5 TRBV2 CASSDSAGVQGPQHF TGTGCCAGCAGTGATTCGGCCGGAGTCCAAGGGCCCCAGCATTTT
- - 12 TRBJ2-2 TRBV12-3/TRBV12-4 CASSRVRRELFF TGTGCCAGCAGCCGCGTCCGGCGGGAGCTGTTTTTT
few - 18 TRBJ1-5 TRBV4-1 CASSQGTGLRYSNQPQHF TGCGCCAGCAGCCAGGGTACAGGGTTGAGATATAGCAATCAGCCCCAGCATTTT
few - 12 TRBJ2-1 TRBV28 CASFTAYNEQFF TGTGCCAGCTTTACAGCCTACAATGAGCAGTTCTTC
few - 15 TRBJ2-5 TRBV10-3 CAISRTAKNQETQYF TGTGCCATCAGCAGGACAGCCAAGAACCAAGAGACCCAGTACTTC
- TRBD2 16 TRBJ2-1 TRBV18 CASSPVAGPAGNEQFF TGTGCCAGCTCACCAGTAGCGGGGCCCGCTGGCAATGAGCAGTTCTTC
many - 13 TRBJ1-1 TRBV4-1 CASSQGPPDEAFF TGCGCCAGCAGCCAAGGGCCGCCCGATGAAGCTTTCTTT
few TRBD2 18 TRBJ2-2 TRBV7-2 CASSAPGLALIGTGELFF TGTGCCAGCAGCGCTCCGGGACTAGCGTTGATTGGGACCGGGGAGCTGTTTTTT
- - 13 TRBJ1-5 TRBV28 CASSRTFNQPQHF TGTGCCAGCAGTCGGACCTTCAATCAGCCCCAGCATTTT
few - 14 TRBJ1-1 TRBV7-9 CASSFGTLVTEAFF TGTGCCAGCAGCTTCGGGACGTTGGTCACTGAAGCTTTCTTT
few - 15 TRBJ1-2 TRBV7-2 CASSLVSRAEYGYTF TGTGCCAGCAGCTTAGTCTCGAGGGCAGAATATGGCTACACCTTC
- - 13 TRBJ1-2 TRBV6-2/TRBV6-3 CASSQLGGYGYTF TGTGCCAGCAGTCAACTAGGGGGGTACGGCTACACCTTC
- - 14 TRBJ2-7 TRBV7-2 CASSFFFEGYEQYF TGTGCCAGCAGCTTCTTCTTTGAGGGCTACGAGCAGTACTTC
- - 13 TRBJ2-1 TRBV30 CAWSPGAYNEQFF TGTGCCTGGAGTCCCGGGGCTTACAATGAGCAGTTCTTC
few TRBD1 15 TRBJ2-3 TRBV7-2 CASRQDRGATDTQYF TGTGCCAGCAGACAAGACAGGGGGGCAACAGATACGCAGTATTTT
few TRBD2 14 TRBJ2-7 TRBV4-1 CASSQDQGGYEQYF TGCGCCAGCAGCCAAGACCAGGGAGGGTACGAGCAGTACTTC
few TRBD2 15 TRBJ2-1 TRBV6-5 CASSYSTSGDNEQFF TGTGCCAGCAGTTACTCTACTAGCGGGGACAATGAGCAGTTCTTC
- - 15 TRBJ1-1 TRBV7-2 CASSLYSGKNTEAFF TGTGCCAGCAGCCTCTACAGCGGGAAGAACACTGAAGCTTTCTTT